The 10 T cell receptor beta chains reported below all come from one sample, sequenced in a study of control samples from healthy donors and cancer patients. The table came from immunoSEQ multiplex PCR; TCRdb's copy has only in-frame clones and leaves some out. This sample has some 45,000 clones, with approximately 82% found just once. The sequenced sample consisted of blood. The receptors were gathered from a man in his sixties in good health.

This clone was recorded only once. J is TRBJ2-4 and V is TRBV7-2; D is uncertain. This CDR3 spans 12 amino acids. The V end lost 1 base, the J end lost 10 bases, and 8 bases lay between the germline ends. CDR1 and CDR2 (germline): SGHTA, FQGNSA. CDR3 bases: TGTGCCAGCAGCTTAGACAGAGAAATTCAGTACTTC. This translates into CASSLDREIQYF.

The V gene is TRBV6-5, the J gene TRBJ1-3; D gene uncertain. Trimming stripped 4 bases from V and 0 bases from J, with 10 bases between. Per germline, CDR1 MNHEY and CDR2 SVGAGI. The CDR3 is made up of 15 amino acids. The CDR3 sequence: CASSSGYSSGNTIYF. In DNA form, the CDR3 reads TGTGCCAGCAGTTCTGGGTACTCCTCTGGAAACACCATATATTTT.

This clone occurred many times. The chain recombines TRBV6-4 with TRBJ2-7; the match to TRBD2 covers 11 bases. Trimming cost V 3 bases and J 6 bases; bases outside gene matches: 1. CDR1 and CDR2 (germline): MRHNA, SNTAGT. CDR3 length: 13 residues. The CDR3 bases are TGTGCCAGCAGTGAGCTAGCGGGAGGCGAGCAGTACTTC. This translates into CASSELAGGEQYF.

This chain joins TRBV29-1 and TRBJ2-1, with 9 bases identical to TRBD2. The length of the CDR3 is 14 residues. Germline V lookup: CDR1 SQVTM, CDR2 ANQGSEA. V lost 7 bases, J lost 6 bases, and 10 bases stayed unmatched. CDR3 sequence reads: CSGRREGHSNEQFF. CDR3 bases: TGCAGCGGGCGGCGGGAGGGCCACTCCAATGAGCAGTTCTTC.

CDR3 nucleotide sequence: TGTGCCAGCAGCGCGGACTGGAACTACGAGCAGTACTTC. It translates to CASSADWNYEQYF. The gene calls are TRBV28 and TRBJ2-7; weak D call: TRBD2 (5 bases). The CDR3 runs 13 residues. Per germline, CDR1 MDHEN and CDR2 SYDVKM. The V gene lost 6 bases and the J gene lost 3 bases, with 12 bases spanning the gap.

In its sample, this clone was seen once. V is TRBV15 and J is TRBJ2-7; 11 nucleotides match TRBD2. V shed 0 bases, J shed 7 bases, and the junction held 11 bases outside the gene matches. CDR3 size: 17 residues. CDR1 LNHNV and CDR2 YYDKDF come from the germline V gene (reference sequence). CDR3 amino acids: CATSRDLGTSGTTEQYF. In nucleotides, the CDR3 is TGTGCCACCAGCAGAGATTTGGGGACTAGCGGAACCACAGAGCAGTACTTC.

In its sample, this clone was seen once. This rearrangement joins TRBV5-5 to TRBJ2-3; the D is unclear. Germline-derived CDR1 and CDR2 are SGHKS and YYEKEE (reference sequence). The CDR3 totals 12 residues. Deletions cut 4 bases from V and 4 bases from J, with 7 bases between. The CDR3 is CASSQTSDTQYF. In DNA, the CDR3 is TGTGCCAGCAGCCAGACTTCAGATACGCAGTATTTT.

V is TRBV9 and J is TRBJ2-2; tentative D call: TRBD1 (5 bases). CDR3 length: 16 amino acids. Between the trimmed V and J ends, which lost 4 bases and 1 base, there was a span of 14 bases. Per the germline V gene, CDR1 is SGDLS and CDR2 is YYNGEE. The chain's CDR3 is CASSPLGHRNTGELFF. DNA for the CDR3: TGTGCCAGCAGCCCCCTAGGACATAGGAACACCGGGGAGCTGTTTTTT.

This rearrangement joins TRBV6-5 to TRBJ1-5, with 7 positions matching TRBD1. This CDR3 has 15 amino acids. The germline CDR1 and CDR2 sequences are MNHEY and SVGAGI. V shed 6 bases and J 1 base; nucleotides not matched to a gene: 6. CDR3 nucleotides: TGTGCCAGCAGACCGGGACAGTCAAGCAATCAGCCCCAGCATTTT. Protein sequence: CASRPGQSSNQPQHF.

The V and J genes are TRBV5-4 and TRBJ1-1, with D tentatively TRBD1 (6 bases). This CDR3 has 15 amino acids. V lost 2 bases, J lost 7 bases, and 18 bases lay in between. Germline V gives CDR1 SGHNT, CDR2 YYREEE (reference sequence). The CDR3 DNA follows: TGTGCCAGCAGCTTTTTACGGACGGGGGGCATTGAAGCTTTCTTT. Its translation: CASSFLRTGGIEAFF.